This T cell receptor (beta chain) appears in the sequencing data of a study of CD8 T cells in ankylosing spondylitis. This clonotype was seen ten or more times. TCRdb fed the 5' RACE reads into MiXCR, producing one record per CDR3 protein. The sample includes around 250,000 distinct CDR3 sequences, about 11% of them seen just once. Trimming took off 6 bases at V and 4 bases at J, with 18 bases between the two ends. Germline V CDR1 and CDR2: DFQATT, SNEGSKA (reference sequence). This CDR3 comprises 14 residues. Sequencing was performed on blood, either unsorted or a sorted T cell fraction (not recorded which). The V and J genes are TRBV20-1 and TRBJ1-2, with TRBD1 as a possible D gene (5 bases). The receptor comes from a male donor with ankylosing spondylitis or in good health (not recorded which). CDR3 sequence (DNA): TGCAGTGCAATCGAGGCTGGGGCGCGCTATGGCTACACCTTC. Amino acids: CSAIEAGARYGYTF.